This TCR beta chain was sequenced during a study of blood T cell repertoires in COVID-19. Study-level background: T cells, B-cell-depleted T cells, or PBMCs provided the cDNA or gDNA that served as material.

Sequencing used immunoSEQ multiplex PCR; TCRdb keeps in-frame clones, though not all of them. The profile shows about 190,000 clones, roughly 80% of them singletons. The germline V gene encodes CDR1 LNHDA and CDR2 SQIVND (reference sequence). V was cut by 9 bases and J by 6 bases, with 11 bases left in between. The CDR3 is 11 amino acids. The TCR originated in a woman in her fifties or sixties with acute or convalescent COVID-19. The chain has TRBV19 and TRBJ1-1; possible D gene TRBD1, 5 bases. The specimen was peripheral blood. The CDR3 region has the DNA TGTGCCAGGCCGACAGCCTCTGAAGCTTTCTTT. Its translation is CARPTASEAFF.